This T cell receptor beta chain was captured in a study of blood T cells in healthy people across ages (dated by TCRdb to the mid-2010s). With regard to the full study: In model experiments, template switching captured about one uniquely barcoded TCR beta cDNA molecule for every two T cells. The study measured age-related changes in TCR beta repertoire diversity using deep sequencing normalized with unique cDNA molecular identifiers. The donors were split into four age groups: young (average around 15 years), middle-aged (about 40), aged (more than 55) and long-lived (approximately 80). Two additional independent replicas of 1 million unique cDNA reads from the same blood draw were analyzed for two donors (one aged 18 to 30 and one aged 80 or older). General study outcomes and caveats: Compared with the aged group, the long-lived group had more naive CD4+ T cells, fewer expanded clones and increased TCR diversity, suggesting age selection. A strong correlation was found between observed TCR beta diversity and the percentage of naive T cells measured by flow cytometry. Donor CMV infection status was unknown, potentially confounding age-related changes in expanded clonotypes. Observed TCR beta diversity per million T cells fell roughly linearly with age, and a significant reduction was already apparent by age around 36. Total diversity estimates from one million sequenced T cells were considered lower bounds and underestimates. Bulk unsorted PBMC profiling prevented conclusive comparison of naive and antigen-experienced compartments.

After removal of 3 bases from V and 4 bases from J, the junction retains 3 bases not matched to a gene. CDR1 and CDR2, per the germline V gene, are SGHTA and FQGNSA. Including cysteine and phenylalanine, the CDR3 has 16 amino acids. Solely the CDR3 DNA is kept, with 48 bases framed from the first base. Receptor amplification or capture employed 5' RACE. The sample was run on an Illumina HiSeq 2500. The second PCR ran for about 7 to 11 cycles and used a J-beta primer mix along with a sample-barcoded 5' primer. A unique molecular identifier was introduced onto each TCR beta cDNA molecule by a template-switch 5' adaptor carrying 12 random nucleotides. At least 3 million CDR3-containing paired-end reads were obtained from each sample. The Mint cDNA synthesis kit, primed by a TRBC-specific oligonucleotide, was used to synthesize first-strand cDNA from all RNA. Following uracil-DNA glycosylase treatment, a first 18-cycle PCR with universal primers M1SS and BC2_uni_R was performed on all cDNA. Concerning the study's data processing: Normalization of each sample was performed by random selection of 1 million high-quality reads, each carrying a distinct molecular identifier. Reads sharing molecular identifiers were discarded rather than binned into consensus sequences. MiTCR, with a Q25 quality threshold and the strictest error-elimination algorithm, was used for CDR3 identification, clonotype clustering and error correction. Lower-bound total TCR beta diversity was estimated with a nonparametric unseen species model using Euler transformation. In TCRdb, the public reads were trimmed at Q25 with fastp and aligned with MiXCR, with productive beta chains retained. For every CDR3 protein sequence, its rows merge into one entry that carries the most common genes and DNA. TCRdb's processing, not the authors', yielded these V and J calls. The sample records over a million distinct CDR3 sequences, around 25% of which are singletons. About 0.69% of the sample comes from the top ten.

In its sample, this clonotype was seen a few times. Its antigen remains undetermined. Per-nucleotide qualities are absent, and no much larger clonotype sits a single base away. The roughly 38 donors, aged about 6 to 100 years, were systemically healthy Caucasian individuals from Russia. Each donor gave around 9 milliliters of peripheral blood, collected into EDTA-treated Vacutainer tubes. PBMCs were isolated by Ficoll-Paque density-gradient centrifugation, with at least 6.5 million obtained per sample. Trizol reagent was used to extract total RNA from the PBMCs, yielding at least 6 micrograms per sample. For every donor, flow cytometry on a PBMC aliquot measured the percentage of naive CD45RAhigh/CD27high T cells. These data were also reused for a study on T cells of mothers and their children. The second paper further reports: Donors were nine systemically healthy Caucasian individuals: three mothers and their six children. cDNA synthesis consumed the entire amount of extracted RNA, loaded at approximately 1.5 ug RNA in each 15 ul reaction. In the second PCR, the M1S primer introduced both the sample barcodes and 2-4 random nucleotides. More than 8.5 million TCR beta CDR3 reads were obtained from each mother, and about 3 million reads were obtained from each child. TCR recombination output is similarly shaped by thymic selection in related and unrelated pairs, with a minor effect exerted by inherited differences. Normalized repertoire overlap was always slightly but never significantly higher in related than unrelated mother-child pairs. No persistent microchimeric T cell clones were detected, at a sensitivity of 90 to 100 clones per million clonotypes. Deep NGS was used in the study to compare the TCR beta repertoires of mothers and children and to look for features that separate related mother-child pairs from unrelated individuals. On average, the children were approximately 11 +/- 4 years old, while the mothers were about 40 +/- 4 years old. After adapters were ligated using NEBNext reagents, the libraries underwent 100+100 nt paired-end sequencing on an Illumina HiSeq 2000. Mother and child libraries were prepared a month apart and sequenced in separate runs to prevent cross-contamination. Between roughly 500,000 and 2,300,000 distinct TCR beta clonotypes were identified per donor. Naive TCR beta clonotypes were estimated from low-frequency clonotypes matched to each donor's FACS-determined naive share, without sorting.

Recombination joined TRBV7-2 with TRBJ2-1; 13 bases in the junction line up with TRBD2. This TCR derives from a girl aged 2-10 years in good health. Source material: blood. In nucleotides, the sequence is TGTGCCAGCAGCTTCACTAGCGGGGGGGCTTACAATGAGCAGTTCTTC. It translates to CASSFTSGGAYNEQFF.